A selection of T cell receptor beta chains follows, all from one sample in a study of radiation and T cells in renal cell carcinoma. Produced via immunoSEQ multiplex PCR; TCRdb's table is partial and in-frame only. The table lists roughly 130,000 clones, approximately 80% of them singletons. The material sequenced was blood, taken from a patient whose treatment included radiotherapy and nephrectomy. The receptor source for this set is a woman in her sixties with renal cell carcinoma. The CDR3 runs from the conserved cysteine through the conserved F or W. Each record gives: D gene, J gene, clone size, V gene, CDR3 DNA, CDR3 protein. The D gene is left open where the match is weak. Clone size is not always given. Where it is, it says once, few, many or a class for expanded clones.

>.|TRBJ2-7|.|TRBV10-1
TGCGCCAGCAGTGAGCGGGATCCAACAGACGAGCAGTACTTC
CASSERDPTDEQYF
>.|TRBJ2-7|.|TRBV2
TGTGCCAGCAGTGGCGGCAGATCCTGGGAGCAGTACTTC
CASSGGRSWEQYF
>.|TRBJ1-1|once|TRBV6-5
TGTGCCAGCAGTTACCCCGCAGACATGAACACTGAAGCTTTCTTT
CASSYPADMNTEAFF
>.|TRBJ1-6|.|TRBV9
TGTGCCAGCAGCCTTCAGGAAAGCTCCTATAATTCACCCCTCCACTTT
CASSLQESSYNSPLHF
>.|TRBJ1-5|.|TRBV30
TGTGCCTGGAGTAGGGGTGTGGACAATCAGCCCCAGCATTTT
CAWSRGVDNQPQHF
>.|TRBJ2-7|.|TRBV5-4
TGTGCCAGCAGCGCAGACTACGAGCAGTACTTC
CASSADYEQYF
>TRBD1|TRBJ2-7|.|TRBV7-3
TGTGCCAGCAGCTTAACCGGGACAGGGACCTACGAGCAGTACTTC
CASSLTGTGTYEQYF
>TRBD1|TRBJ1-2|once|TRBV29-1
TGCAGCGTGGAAGGGACAGGGGAGCGTGGCTACACCTTC
CSVEGTGERGYTF
>.|TRBJ1-2|.|TRBV27
TGTGCCAGCAGTTTATCGGCAGGCTATGGCTACACCTTC
CASSLSAGYGYTF
>.|TRBJ2-7|.|TRBV5-4
TGTGCCAGCAGCCTCGACAGGCCGGGGACGGGCGAGCAGTACTTC
CASSLDRPGTGEQYF
>TRBD1|TRBJ1-2|few|TRBV18
TGTGCCAGCTCACCCGGACAGGGGACATATGGCTACACCTTC
CASSPGQGTYGYTF
>TRBD1|TRBJ1-2|.|TRBV6-5
TGTGCCAGCAGTTACGACAGGGACCCAGGAGGCTACACCTTC
CASSYDRDPGGYTF
>.|TRBJ1-6|.|TRBV4-2
TGTGCCAGCAGCCAAGATATGGGGGCCCGACCCCTCCACTTT
CASSQDMGARPLHF
>.|TRBJ1-2|many|TRBV27
TGTGCCAGCAGGGGACAAGTCTATGGCTACACCTTC
CASRGQVYGYTF
>.|TRBJ1-2|.|TRBV10-3
TGTGCCATCAGTGACTTCGGGAAAACTAACTATGGCTACACCTTC
CAISDFGKTNYGYTF
>TRBD2|TRBJ2-5|once|TRBV6-5
TGTGCCAGCAGCCGCGGACTAGCGGGAGTAGAGACCCAGTACTTC
CASSRGLAGVETQYF
>.|TRBJ1-5|.|TRBV2
TGTGCCAGCAGTGACGGTCTGGCAGACAATCAGCCCCAGCATTTT
CASSDGLADNQPQHF